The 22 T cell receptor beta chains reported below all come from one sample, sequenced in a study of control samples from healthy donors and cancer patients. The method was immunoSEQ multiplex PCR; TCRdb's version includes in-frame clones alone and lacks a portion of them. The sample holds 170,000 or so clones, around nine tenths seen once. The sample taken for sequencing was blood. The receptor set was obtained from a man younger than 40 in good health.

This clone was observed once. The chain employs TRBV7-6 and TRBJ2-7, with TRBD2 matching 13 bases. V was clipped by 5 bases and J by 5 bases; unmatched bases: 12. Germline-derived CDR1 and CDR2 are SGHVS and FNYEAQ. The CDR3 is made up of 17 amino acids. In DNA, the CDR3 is TGTGCCAGCAGCCCGGGACTAGCGGGGCCAAGCGGGCACGAGCAGTACTTC. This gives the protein CASSPGLAGPSGHEQYF.

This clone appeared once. DNA of the CDR3: TGTGCCAGCTCGCCGGGACTACCGAACACCGGGGAGCTGTTTTTT. It encodes CASSPGLPNTGELFF. This chain links TRBV18 with TRBJ2-2, with 7 bases that match TRBD2. With V trimmed by 6 bases and J by 0 bases, 4 bases remained unmatched. Per germline, CDR1 KGHSH and CDR2 LQKENI. The CDR3 spans 15 residues.

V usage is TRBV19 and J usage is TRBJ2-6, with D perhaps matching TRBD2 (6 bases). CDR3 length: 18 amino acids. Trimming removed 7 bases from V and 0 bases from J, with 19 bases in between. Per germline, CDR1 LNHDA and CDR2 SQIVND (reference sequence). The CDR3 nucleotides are TGTGCCAGTATGGGTAGGGCAGGGAGGCCCTCTGGGGCCAACGTCCTGACTTTC. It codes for CASMGRAGRPSGANVLTF.

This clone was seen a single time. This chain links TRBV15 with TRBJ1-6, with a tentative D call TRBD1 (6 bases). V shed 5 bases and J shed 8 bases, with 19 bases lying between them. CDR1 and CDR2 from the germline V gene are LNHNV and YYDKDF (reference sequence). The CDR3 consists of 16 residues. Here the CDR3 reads CATSELTGGGYSPLHF. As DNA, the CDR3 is TGTGCCACCAGCGAGCTGACAGGAGGGGGATATTCACCCCTCCACTTT.

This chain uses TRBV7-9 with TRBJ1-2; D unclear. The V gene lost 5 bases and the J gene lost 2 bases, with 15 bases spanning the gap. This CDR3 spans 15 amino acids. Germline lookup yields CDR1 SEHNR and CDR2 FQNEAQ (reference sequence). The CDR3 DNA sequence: TGTGCCAGCAGCCCGACTGCACACATCAACTATGGCTACACCTTC. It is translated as CASSPTAHINYGYTF.

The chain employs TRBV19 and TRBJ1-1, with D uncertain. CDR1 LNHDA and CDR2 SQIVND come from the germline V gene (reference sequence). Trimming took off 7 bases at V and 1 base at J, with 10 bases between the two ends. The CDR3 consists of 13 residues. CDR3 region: CASNNGRNTEAFF. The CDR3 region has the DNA TGTGCCAGTAATAATGGCCGGAACACTGAAGCTTTCTTT.

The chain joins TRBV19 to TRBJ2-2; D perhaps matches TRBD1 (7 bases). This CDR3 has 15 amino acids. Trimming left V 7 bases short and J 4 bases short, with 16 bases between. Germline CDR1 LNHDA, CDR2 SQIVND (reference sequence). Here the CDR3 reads CASIRGQGGTGELFF. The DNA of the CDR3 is TGTGCCAGTATCCGGGGGCAGGGGGGCACCGGGGAGCTGTTTTTT. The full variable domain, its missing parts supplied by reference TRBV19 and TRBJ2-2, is DGGITQSPKYLFRKEGQNVTLSCEQNLNHDAMYWYRQDPGQGLRLIYYSQIVNDFQKGDIAEGYSVSREKKESFPLTVTSAQKNPTAFYLCASIRGQGGTGELFFGEGSRLTVL.

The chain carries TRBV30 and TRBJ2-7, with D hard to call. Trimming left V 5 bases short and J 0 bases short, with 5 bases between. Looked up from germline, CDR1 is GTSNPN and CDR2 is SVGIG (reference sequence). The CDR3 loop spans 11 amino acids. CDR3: CAWGTSYEQYF. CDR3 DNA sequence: TGTGCCTGGGGAACCTCCTACGAGCAGTACTTC.

The CDR3 spells CASSIDHRQGGAEAFF. The DNA for the CDR3 is TGTGCCAGTAGTATAGATCACCGACAGGGTGGGGCCGAAGCTTTCTTT. This chain links TRBV19 with TRBJ1-1; TRBD1 matches at 7 bases. The CDR3 consists of 16 residues. Per germline, CDR1 LNHDA and CDR2 SQIVND (reference sequence). Trimming took 0 bases from V and 8 from J; bases not matched to a gene: 12.

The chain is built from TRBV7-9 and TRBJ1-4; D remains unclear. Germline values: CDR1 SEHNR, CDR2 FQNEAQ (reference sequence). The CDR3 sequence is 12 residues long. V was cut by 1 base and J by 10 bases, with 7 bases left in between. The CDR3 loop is CASSLEVGKLFF. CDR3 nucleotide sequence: TGTGCCAGCAGCTTAGAGGTTGGAAAACTGTTTTTT.

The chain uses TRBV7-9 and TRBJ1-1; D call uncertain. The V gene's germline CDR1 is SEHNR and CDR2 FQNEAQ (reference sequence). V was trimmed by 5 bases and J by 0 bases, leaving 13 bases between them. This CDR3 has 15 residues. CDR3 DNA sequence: TGTGCCAGCAGCCCTCCCGGCGCGATGAACACTGAAGCTTTCTTT. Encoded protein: CASSPPGAMNTEAFF.

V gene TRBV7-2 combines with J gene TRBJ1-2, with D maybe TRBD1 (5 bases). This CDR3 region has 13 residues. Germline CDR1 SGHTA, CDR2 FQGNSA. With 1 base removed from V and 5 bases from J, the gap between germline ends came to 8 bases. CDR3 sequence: CASSLERGYGYTF. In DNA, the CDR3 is TGTGCCAGCAGCTTAGAACGGGGGTATGGCTACACCTTC.

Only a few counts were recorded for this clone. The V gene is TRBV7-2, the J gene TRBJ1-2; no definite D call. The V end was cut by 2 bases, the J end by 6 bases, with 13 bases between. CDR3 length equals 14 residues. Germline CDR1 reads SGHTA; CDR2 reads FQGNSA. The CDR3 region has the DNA TGTGCCAGCAGCTTATCTAATATTGGGGATGGCTACACCTTC. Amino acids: CASSLSNIGDGYTF.

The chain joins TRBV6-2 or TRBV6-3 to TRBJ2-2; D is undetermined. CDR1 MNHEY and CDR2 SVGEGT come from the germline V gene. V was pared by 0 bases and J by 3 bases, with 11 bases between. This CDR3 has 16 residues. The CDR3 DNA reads TGTGCCAGCAGTTACTCGCACGAATATTACACCGGGGAGCTGTTTTTT. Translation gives CASSYSHEYYTGELFF.

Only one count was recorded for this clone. The CDR3: CAWSVDGPLEAFF. The CDR3 bases are TGTGCCTGGAGTGTAGATGGGCCTCTTGAAGCTTTCTTT. The chain joins TRBV30 to TRBJ1-1; no definite D call. This CDR3 is 13 amino acids long. Germline CDR1 reads GTSNPN; CDR2 reads SVGIG (reference sequence). The V end was cut by 0 bases, the J end by 7 bases, with 12 bases between.

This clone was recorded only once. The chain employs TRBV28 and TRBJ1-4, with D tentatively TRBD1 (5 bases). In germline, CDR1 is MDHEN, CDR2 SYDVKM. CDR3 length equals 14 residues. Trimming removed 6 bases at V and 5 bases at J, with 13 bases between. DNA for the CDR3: TGTGCCAGCAGGATGACAGAGATCAATGAAAAACTGTTTTTT. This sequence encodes CASRMTEINEKLFF.

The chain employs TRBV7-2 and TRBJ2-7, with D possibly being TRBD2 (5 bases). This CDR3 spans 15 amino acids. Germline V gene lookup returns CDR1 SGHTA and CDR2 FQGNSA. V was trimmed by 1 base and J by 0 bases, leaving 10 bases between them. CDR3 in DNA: TGTGCCAGCAGCTTAGTAGGACTGGGCTCCTACGAGCAGTACTTC. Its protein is CASSLVGLGSYEQYF.

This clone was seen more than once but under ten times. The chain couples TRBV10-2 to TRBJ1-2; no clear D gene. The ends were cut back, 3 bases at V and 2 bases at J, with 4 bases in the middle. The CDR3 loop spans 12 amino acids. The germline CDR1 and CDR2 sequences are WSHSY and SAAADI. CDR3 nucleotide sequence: TGCGCCAGCAGTGATACCAACTATGGCTACACCTTC. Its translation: CASSDTNYGYTF.

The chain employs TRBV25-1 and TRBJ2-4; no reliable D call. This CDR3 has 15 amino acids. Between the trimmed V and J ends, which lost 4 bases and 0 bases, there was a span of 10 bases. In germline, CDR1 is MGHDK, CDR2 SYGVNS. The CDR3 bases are TGTGCCAGCAGTGGTAGCAGTATAGCCAAAAACATTCAGTACTTC. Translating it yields CASSGSSIAKNIQYF.

CDR3 sequence reads: CASSPRNSGANVLTF. The CDR3 DNA follows: TGTGCCAGCTCACCAAGGAACTCTGGGGCCAACGTCCTGACTTTC. The V and J genes are TRBV18 and TRBJ2-6; D is uncertain. The V end lost 2 bases, the J end lost 0 bases, and 5 bases lay between the germline ends. This CDR3 spans 15 amino acids. From germline, CDR1 is KGHSH and CDR2 LQKENI.

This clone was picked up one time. CDR3 bases: TGTGCCAGCAGGGGGTGGGGAAATGAAAAACTGTTTTTT. Translated: CASRGWGNEKLFF. This chain links TRBV19 with TRBJ1-4, with 7 bases fitting TRBD1. The CDR3 runs to 13 residues. The germline CDR1 and CDR2 sequences are LNHDA and SQIVND (reference sequence). V lost 9 bases and J lost 5; bases outside the gene matches: 6.

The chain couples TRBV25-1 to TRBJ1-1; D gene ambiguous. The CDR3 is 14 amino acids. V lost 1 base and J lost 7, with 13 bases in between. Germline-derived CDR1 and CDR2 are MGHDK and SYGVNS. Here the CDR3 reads CASSESPAWGEAFF. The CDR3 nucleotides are TGTGCCAGCAGTGAATCCCCGGCGTGGGGTGAAGCTTTCTTT.